This T cell receptor (beta chain) was documented in a study of blood T cell repertoires in COVID-19. Study background: Some COVID-19 samples were acute and others convalescent; all came from the United States, Italy and Spain. Sample material is recorded as cDNA or gDNA derived from T cells, B-cell-depleted T cells, or PBMCs.

Germline assignment: CDR1 SGHRS and CDR2 YFSETQ. The J segment lost 1 base and the V segment lost 5 bases, leaving 7 bases of the junction unmatched. The CDR3 consists of 16 residues. Study processing details: Reference gene primers were amplified, and this amplification served to estimate nucleated cell counts. The table came from immunoSEQ multiplex PCR; TCRdb's copy has only in-frame clones and leaves some out. V, J and clone size derive from that table, while D and trimming were established from the DNA sequence. This sample has 100,000 to 120,000 clones; roughly 91% occur once, and the top ten carry roughly 3.3%.

V gene TRBV5-1 combines with J gene TRBJ2-2; 8 nucleotides match TRBD1. The sample was peripheral blood. This receptor was obtained from a woman aged 50 to 65 with acute or convalescent COVID-19. Written as DNA, the CDR3 is TGCGCCAGCAGGGGGACAGGTCTAGGGAACACCGGGGAGCTGTTTTTT. Protein: CASRGTGLGNTGELFF.